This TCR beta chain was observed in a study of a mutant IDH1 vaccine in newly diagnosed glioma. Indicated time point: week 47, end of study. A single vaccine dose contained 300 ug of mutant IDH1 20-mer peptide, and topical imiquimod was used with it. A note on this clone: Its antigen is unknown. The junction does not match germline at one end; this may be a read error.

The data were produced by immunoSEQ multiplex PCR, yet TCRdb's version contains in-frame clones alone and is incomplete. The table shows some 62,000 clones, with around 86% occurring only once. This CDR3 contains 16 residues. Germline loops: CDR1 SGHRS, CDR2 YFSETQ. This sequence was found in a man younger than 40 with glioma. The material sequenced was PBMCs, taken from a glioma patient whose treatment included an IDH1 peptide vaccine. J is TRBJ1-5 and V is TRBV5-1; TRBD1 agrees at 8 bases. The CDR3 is CASSPGQGSSNQPRHF. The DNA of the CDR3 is TGCGCCAGCAGCCCTGGACAGGGCTCTAGCAATCAGCCCCGGCATTTT. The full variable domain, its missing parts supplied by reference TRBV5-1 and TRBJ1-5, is KAGVTQTPRYLIKTRGQQVTLSCSPISGHRSVSWYQQTPGQGLQFLFEYFSETQRNKGNFPGRFSGRQFSNSRSEMNVSTLELGDSALYLCASSPGQGSSNQPRHFGDGTRLSIL.